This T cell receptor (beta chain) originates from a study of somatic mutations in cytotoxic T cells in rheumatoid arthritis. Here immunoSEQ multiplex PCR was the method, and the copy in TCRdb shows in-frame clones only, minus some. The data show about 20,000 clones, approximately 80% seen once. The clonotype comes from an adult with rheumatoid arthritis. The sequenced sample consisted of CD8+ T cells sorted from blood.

The CDR3 sequence is CASRSSPGELFF. Written as DNA, the CDR3 is TGTGCCAGCAGGTCCAGTCCCGGGGAGCTGTTTTTT. This chain joins TRBV6-5 and TRBJ2-2; D is unresolved. The CDR3 spans 12 residues. Germline V gives CDR1 MNHEY, CDR2 SVGAGI. Trimming left V 6 bases short and J 6 bases short, with 8 bases between.